This is a list of T cell receptor beta chains from one sample in a study of a mutant IDH1 vaccine in newly diagnosed glioma. Antigens for these TCRs are unknown. The data were produced by immunoSEQ multiplex PCR, yet TCRdb's version contains in-frame clones alone and is incomplete. The data hold around 120,000 clones, with over 75% observed a single time. Sequenced here: PBMCs, sampled from a glioma patient whose treatment included an IDH1 peptide vaccine. Receptor source: a man in his forties with glioma. The CDR3 runs from the conserved cysteine through the conserved F or W. D genes are given only for firm matches. Clone size is given for some rows only: seen once, a few or many times, or a class if the clone is expanded.

>12|NA|TRBV12-5|NA|TRBJ2-1
CASGYSGDEQFF
TGTGCTAGTGGTTACAGTGGGGATGAGCAGTTCTTC
>15|NA|TRBV15|NA|TRBJ2-3
CATSRDLPSGDTQYF
TGTGCCACCAGCAGAGATCTACCCTCGGGGGATACGCAGTATTTT
>14|NA|TRBV7-3|NA|TRBJ2-2
CASSLGLNTGELFF
TGTGCCAGCAGCTTGGGCCTCAACACCGGGGAGCTGTTTTTT
>13|TRBD1|TRBV12-5|once|TRBJ2-5
CASAQQGAQTQYF
TGTGCTAGCGCCCAACAGGGGGCACAGACCCAGTACTTC
>17|TRBD2|TRBV13|NA|TRBJ2-1
CASSSPPGTSGRNEQFF
TGTGCCAGCAGCTCCCCCCCAGGGACTAGCGGGAGAAATGAGCAGTTCTTC
>11|NA|TRBV20-1|NA|TRBJ2-5
CSARIGETQYF
TGCAGTGCTAGAATCGGGGAGACCCAGTACTTC
>14|NA|TRBV5-6|NA|TRBJ1-2
CASSLAGRDYGYTF
TGTGCCAGCAGCTTGGCAGGGAGAGACTATGGCTACACCTTC
>14|TRBD1|TRBV5-5|NA|TRBJ2-7
CASSLRQGPYEQYF
TGTGCCAGCAGCTTAAGACAGGGACCCTACGAGCAGTACTTC
>15|TRBD1|TRBV6-4|NA|TRBJ2-1
CASTKGQGSNNEQFF
TGTGCCAGCACAAAGGGACAGGGGTCCAATAATGAGCAGTTCTTC
>15|TRBD1|TRBV7-8|NA|TRBJ1-5
CASSLSAGGSQPQHF
TGTGCCAGCAGCTTAAGTGCAGGGGGCAGTCAGCCCCAGCATTTT
>13|NA|TRBV4-1|once|TRBJ2-7
CASSQLTRYEQYF
TGCGCCAGCAGCCAACTGACAAGATACGAGCAGTACTTC
>16|TRBD1|TRBV5-6|NA|TRBJ1-2
CASSPRSRQGVYGYTF
TGTGCCAGCAGCCCCCGCTCTCGACAGGGGGTCTATGGCTACACCTTC
>14|TRBD1|TRBV2|NA|TRBJ2-1
CASSRDRGPGEQFF
TGTGCCAGCAGTCGGGACAGGGGGCCAGGTGAGCAGTTCTTC
>14|NA|TRBV27|NA|TRBJ2-5
CASSRQGRRETQYF
TGTGCCAGCAGTCGCCAGGGGAGGAGGGAGACCCAGTACTTC
>13|NA|TRBV7-3|NA|TRBJ2-2
CASSLIGPGELFF
TGTGCCAGCAGCCTAATAGGTCCCGGGGAGCTGTTTTTT
>16|TRBD2|TRBV19|NA|TRBJ2-5
CASSAHSGGRGETQYF
TGTGCCAGTAGCGCTCACAGCGGGGGGCGAGGAGAGACCCAGTACTTC
>14|NA|TRBV7-2|NA|TRBJ1-3
CASRNRVTGNTIYF
TGTGCCAGCAGAAACAGGGTAACCGGAAACACCATATATTTT
>15|TRBD1|TRBV6-4|NA|TRBJ2-1
CASRARQGHDNEQFF
TGTGCCAGCAGGGCCCGACAGGGCCACGACAATGAGCAGTTCTTC
>16|NA|TRBV4-1|NA|TRBJ2-1
CASSQAGVGSYNEQFF
TGCGCCAGCAGCCAAGCAGGAGTAGGCTCCTACAATGAGCAGTTCTTC
>18|TRBD2|TRBV7-2|NA|TRBJ2-1
CASSAGTAVGLAGGEQFF
TGTGCCAGCAGCGCTGGGACTGCCGTAGGACTAGCGGGAGGTGAGCAGTTCTTC
>13|NA|TRBV2|NA|TRBJ1-6
CASNGRGNSPLHF
TGTGCCAGCAACGGCCGGGGCAATTCACCCCTCCACTTT
>13|NA|TRBV5-1|NA|TRBJ2-7
CASSLATAYEQYF
TGCGCCAGCAGCTTGGCGACAGCCTACGAGCAGTACTTC
>14|NA|TRBV7-2|NA|TRBJ2-2
CASSLVRGAGELFF
TGTGCCAGCAGCTTAGTGCGGGGAGCCGGGGAGCTGTTTTTT
>13|NA|TRBV5-6|once|TRBJ2-7
CASSLDQGYEQYF
TGTGCCAGCAGCTTGGATCAGGGATACGAGCAGTACTTC
>14|NA|TRBV27|NA|TRBJ1-1
CASSLRAGDTEAFF
TGTGCCAGCAGTTTAAGGGCTGGGGACACTGAAGCTTTCTTT
>18|TRBD2|TRBV5-6|NA|TRBJ2-7
CASSSLGLAGVTHYEQYF
TGTGCCAGCAGCTCCTTGGGACTAGCGGGAGTGACTCACTACGAGCAGTACTTC
>15|TRBD2|TRBV9|NA|TRBJ2-3
CASSVGGGASDTQYF
TGTGCCAGCAGCGTAGGCGGGGGGGCCAGCGATACGCAGTATTTT
>18|NA|TRBV28|NA|TRBJ1-5
CASSLLAGTEYSNQPQHF
TGTGCCAGCAGTTTACTGGCCGGGACGGAATATAGCAATCAGCCCCAGCATTTT
>15|NA|TRBV4-2|NA|TRBJ1-2
CASSQEGDDNSRYTF
TGTGCCAGCAGCCAAGAGGGGGACGATAATTCTCGCTACACCTTC
>15|NA|TRBV7-2|NA|TRBJ1-4
CASSLARTTNEKLFF
TGTGCCAGCAGCTTAGCGAGGACAACTAATGAAAAACTGTTTTTT
>16|TRBD2|TRBV7-2|NA|TRBJ2-7
CASSRLGREATYEQYF
TGTGCCAGCAGCCGATTGGGGCGGGAGGCGACCTACGAGCAGTACTTC
>15|NA|TRBV4-1|NA|TRBJ2-1
CASSQKSVGNYEQFF
TGCGCCAGCAGCCAAAAATCCGTCGGGAACTATGAGCAGTTCTTC